These T cell receptor beta chains were read from a single sample in a study of blood T cell repertoires in COVID-19. This table comes from immunoSEQ multiplex PCR, and its TCRdb copy is limited to in-frame clones, with some not included. The sample has about 270,000 clones, around 81% seen once. The source material was peripheral blood. These TCRs come from a woman aged 60-75 years with active or convalescent COVID-19. The CDR3 runs from the conserved cysteine through the conserved F or W. A D gene is named only where the DNA matches it firmly. Size is stated for part of the rows, as once, few or many counts, or as a class when the clone is expanded.

v_gene: TRBV5-1; d_gene: TRBD1; abundance: .; j_gene: TRBJ2-6; len: 14; CDR3nt: TGCGCCAGCAGCTCCAACAGGGGCGCCAACGTCCTGACTTTC; CDR3aa: CASSSNRGANVLTF
v_gene: TRBV10-3; d_gene: TRBD1; abundance: .; j_gene: TRBJ1-1; len: 15; CDR3nt: TGTGCCATCAGTTGGGACAGGGGGGAAAGCACTGAAGCTTTCTTT; CDR3aa: CAISWDRGESTEAFF
v_gene: TRBV6-4; d_gene: TRBD1; abundance: .; j_gene: TRBJ1-2; len: 17; CDR3nt: TGTGCCAGCAGTGACCCGGGGGGACAGGGGGCAAGATATGGCTACACCTTC; CDR3aa: CASSDPGGQGARYGYTF
v_gene: TRBV2; d_gene: TRBD1; abundance: .; j_gene: TRBJ1-1; len: 13; CDR3nt: TGTGCCAGCAGTAGACAGGGGTACACTGAAGCTTTCTTT; CDR3aa: CASSRQGYTEAFF
v_gene: TRBV7-3; d_gene: .; abundance: .; j_gene: TRBJ1-2; len: 16; CDR3nt: TGTGCCAGCAGCTTATCGATTGGGGGCAACGACTATGGCTACACCTTC; CDR3aa: CASSLSIGGNDYGYTF
v_gene: TRBV3-1/TRBV3-2; d_gene: TRBD2; abundance: .; j_gene: TRBJ2-7; len: 16; CDR3nt: TGTGCCAGCAGCTCGGCTAGCGGGGAGGATGGCTACGAGCAGTACTTC; CDR3aa: CASSSASGEDGYEQYF
v_gene: TRBV7-9; d_gene: .; abundance: .; j_gene: TRBJ2-7; len: 15; CDR3nt: TGTGCCAGCAGCTATTCGACAGGAGAAACCTACGAGCAGTACTTC; CDR3aa: CASSYSTGETYEQYF
v_gene: TRBV5-6; d_gene: TRBD2; abundance: .; j_gene: TRBJ2-3; len: 15; CDR3nt: TGTGCCAGCAGCTTGAAAGCGGGGGGGACCGATACGCAGTATTTT; CDR3aa: CASSLKAGGTDTQYF
v_gene: TRBV11-2; d_gene: TRBD2; abundance: .; j_gene: TRBJ2-7; len: 14; CDR3nt: TGTGCCAGCAGCCGACGGGGGGAGGGGTCCGAGCAGTACTTC; CDR3aa: CASSRRGEGSEQYF
v_gene: TRBV7-9; d_gene: .; abundance: .; j_gene: TRBJ2-1; len: 13; CDR3nt: TGTGCCAGCAGCTTAGAGTCGCAGGGTGTAGGATTCTTC; CDR3aa: CASSLESQGVGFF
v_gene: TRBV30; d_gene: .; abundance: once; j_gene: TRBJ2-7; len: 14; CDR3nt: TGTGCCTGGAGTGTAGGAGGCAACTCCTACGAGCAGTACTTC; CDR3aa: CAWSVGGNSYEQYF
v_gene: TRBV19; d_gene: .; abundance: few; j_gene: TRBJ1-1; len: 14; CDR3nt: TGTGCCAGTAGTATAGGTGCAGGGGTCGCTGAAGCTTTCTTT; CDR3aa: CASSIGAGVAEAFF
v_gene: TRBV11-2; d_gene: .; abundance: .; j_gene: TRBJ1-5; len: 13; CDR3nt: TGTGCCAGCAGCTTCTCTCTCAATCAGCCCCAGCATTTT; CDR3aa: CASSFSLNQPQHF
v_gene: TRBV7-9; d_gene: .; abundance: .; j_gene: TRBJ1-1; len: 15; CDR3nt: TGTGCCAGCAGCAAATACGGAGGGGTGAACACTGAAGCTTTCTTT; CDR3aa: CASSKYGGVNTEAFF
v_gene: TRBV7-2; d_gene: TRBD2; abundance: .; j_gene: TRBJ2-7; len: 17; CDR3nt: TGTGCCAGCAGCTTAGTTAGCGGTGCGGGGGGTCACTACGAGCAGTACTTC; CDR3aa: CASSLVSGAGGHYEQYF
v_gene: TRBV5-4; d_gene: .; abundance: .; j_gene: TRBJ1-2; len: 14; CDR3nt: TGTGCCAGCAGCTTGGCCGGGGGATTCGAGGGCTACACCTTC; CDR3aa: CASSLAGGFEGYTF
v_gene: TRBV7-9; d_gene: TRBD1; abundance: few; j_gene: TRBJ2-1; len: 15; CDR3nt: TGTGCCAGCAGCTCTGGACAGGTCTCCTACAATGAGCAGTTCTTC; CDR3aa: CASSSGQVSYNEQFF
v_gene: TRBV2; d_gene: TRBD2; abundance: .; j_gene: TRBJ2-5; len: 16; CDR3nt: TGTGCCAGCAGTGAATTATTAGCGGGGGCACAAGAGACCCAGTACTTC; CDR3aa: CASSELLAGAQETQYF
v_gene: TRBV3-1/TRBV3-2; d_gene: .; abundance: few; j_gene: TRBJ1-4; len: 16; CDR3nt: TGTGCCAGCAGCCTCGTCGGGGAGGCCTCGGAGGAAAAACTGTTTTTT; CDR3aa: CASSLVGEASEEKLFF
v_gene: TRBV19; d_gene: TRBD1; abundance: .; j_gene: TRBJ2-3; len: 15; CDR3nt: TGTGCCAGTAGCCCGGGACAGGGCAGCACAGATACGCAGTATTTT; CDR3aa: CASSPGQGSTDTQYF
v_gene: TRBV10-3; d_gene: .; abundance: .; j_gene: TRBJ1-1; len: 13; CDR3nt: TGTGCCATCAGTCGGGGGGAGAACACTGAAGCTTTCTTT; CDR3aa: CAISRGENTEAFF
v_gene: TRBV19; d_gene: .; abundance: .; j_gene: TRBJ1-1; len: 15; CDR3nt: TGTGCCAGTAGTGAAAGGACAGCTATGAACACTGAAGCTTTCTTT; CDR3aa: CASSERTAMNTEAFF
v_gene: TRBV10-3; d_gene: TRBD2; abundance: .; j_gene: TRBJ2-7; len: 12; CDR3nt: TGTGCCATCGCCAGACTAGCGGTCGAGCAGTACTTC; CDR3aa: CAIARLAVEQYF
v_gene: TRBV2; d_gene: .; abundance: .; j_gene: TRBJ2-3; len: 14; CDR3nt: TGTGCCAGTGCTACTAGCACATTCACAGATACGCAGTATTTT; CDR3aa: CASATSTFTDTQYF
v_gene: TRBV6-5; d_gene: .; abundance: .; j_gene: TRBJ2-1; len: 15; CDR3nt: TGTGCCAGCAGTTCCCCCCCGACAGGTTCGGGGGAGCAGTTCTTC; CDR3aa: CASSSPPTGSGEQFF
v_gene: TRBV9; d_gene: TRBD1; abundance: .; j_gene: TRBJ2-7; len: 14; CDR3nt: TGTGCCAGCAGCATCACAGGGGGCCCCTACGAGCAGTACTTC; CDR3aa: CASSITGGPYEQYF
v_gene: TRBV6-1; d_gene: .; abundance: .; j_gene: TRBJ2-3; len: 12; CDR3nt: TGTGCCAGCAGTGAAAGAGGAGATACGCAGTATTTT; CDR3aa: CASSERGDTQYF
v_gene: TRBV4-3; d_gene: .; abundance: .; j_gene: TRBJ1-5; len: 13; CDR3nt: TGCGCCAGCAGCCAAGATCTTGATCAGCCCCAGCATTTT; CDR3aa: CASSQDLDQPQHF
v_gene: TRBV3-1/TRBV3-2; d_gene: .; abundance: .; j_gene: TRBJ1-5; len: 14; CDR3nt: TGTGCCAGCAGCCAAGACAATAGCAATCAGCCCCAGCATTTT; CDR3aa: CASSQDNSNQPQHF